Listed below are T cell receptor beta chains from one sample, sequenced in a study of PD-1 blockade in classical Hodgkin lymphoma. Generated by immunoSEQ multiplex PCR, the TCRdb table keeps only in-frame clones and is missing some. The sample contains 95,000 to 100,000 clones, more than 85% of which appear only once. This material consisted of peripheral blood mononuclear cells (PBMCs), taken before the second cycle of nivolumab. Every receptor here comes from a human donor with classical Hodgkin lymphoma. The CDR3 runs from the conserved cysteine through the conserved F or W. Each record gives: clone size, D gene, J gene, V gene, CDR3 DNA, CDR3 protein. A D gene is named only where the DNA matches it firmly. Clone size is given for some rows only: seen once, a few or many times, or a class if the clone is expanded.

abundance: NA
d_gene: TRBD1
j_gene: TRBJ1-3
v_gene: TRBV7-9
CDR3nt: TGTGCCAGCAGCCACACCTTGGGGACAGACCGAAACACCATATATTTT
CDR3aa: CASSHTLGTDRNTIYF

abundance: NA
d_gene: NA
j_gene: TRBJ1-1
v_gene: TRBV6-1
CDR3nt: TGTGCCAGCAGTGAGATTGGACTGGGCACTGAAGCTTTCTTT
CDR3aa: CASSEIGLGTEAFF

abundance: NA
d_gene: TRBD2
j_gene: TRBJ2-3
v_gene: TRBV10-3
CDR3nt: TGTGCCATCAGGCAGTTTGGCGGGGGGGCCGGAGATACGCAGTATTTT
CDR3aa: CAIRQFGGGAGDTQYF

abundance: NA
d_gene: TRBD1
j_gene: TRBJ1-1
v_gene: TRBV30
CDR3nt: TGTGCCTGGATGACAGGGGCGAGGAAGGACACTGAAGCTTTCTTT
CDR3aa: CAWMTGARKDTEAFF

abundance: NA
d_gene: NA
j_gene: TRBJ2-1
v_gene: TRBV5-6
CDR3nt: TGTGCCAGCAGCTTGGGGGGACATACCTCCTACAATGAGCAGTTCTTC
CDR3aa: CASSLGGHTSYNEQFF

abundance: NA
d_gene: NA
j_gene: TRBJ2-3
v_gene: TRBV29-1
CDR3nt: TGCAGCGTTAGCCCACAGAGTACTAGCACAGATACGCAGTATTTT
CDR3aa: CSVSPQSTSTDTQYF

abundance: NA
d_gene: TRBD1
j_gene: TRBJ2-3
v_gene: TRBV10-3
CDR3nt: TGTGCCATCAGGGGGACAGATGGCACAGATACGCAGTATTTT
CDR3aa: CAIRGTDGTDTQYF

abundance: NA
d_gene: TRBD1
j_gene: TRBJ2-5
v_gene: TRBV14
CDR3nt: TGTGCCAGCAGCCAAGCCGGGACAGATATCGGGACCCAGTACTTC
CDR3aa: CASSQAGTDIGTQYF

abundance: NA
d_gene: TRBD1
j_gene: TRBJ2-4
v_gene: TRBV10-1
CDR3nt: TGCGCCAGCAGAGCCAGGGGGCCAGCCAAAAACATTCAGTACTTC
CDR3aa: CASRARGPAKNIQYF

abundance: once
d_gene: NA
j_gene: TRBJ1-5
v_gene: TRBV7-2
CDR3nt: TGTGCCAGCAGCTTACACGGGTACAATCAGCCCCAGCATTTT
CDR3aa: CASSLHGYNQPQHF

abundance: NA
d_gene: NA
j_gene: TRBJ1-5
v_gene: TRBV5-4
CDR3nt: TGTGCCAGCAGCTTGGATGGTTTACAGCCCCAGCATTTT
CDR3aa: CASSLDGLQPQHF

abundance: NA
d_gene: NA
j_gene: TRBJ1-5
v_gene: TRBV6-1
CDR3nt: TGTGCCAGCAGTGAATCCAGGGCGAGCAATCAGCCCCAGCATTTT
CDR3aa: CASSESRASNQPQHF

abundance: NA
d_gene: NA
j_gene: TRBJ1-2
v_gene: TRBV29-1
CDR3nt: TGCAGCGTTGCGAGGGACCCGTATGGCTACACCTTC
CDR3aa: CSVARDPYGYTF

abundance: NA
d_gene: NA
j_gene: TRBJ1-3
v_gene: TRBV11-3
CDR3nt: TGTGCCAGCAGCTTAGGGCCGAACTCTGGAAACACCATATATTTT
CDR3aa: CASSLGPNSGNTIYF

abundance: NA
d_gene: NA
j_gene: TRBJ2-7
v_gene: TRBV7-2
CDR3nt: TGTGCCAGCAGCTTCCAAGGACCCTGGTCCTACGAGCGGCAGTACTTC
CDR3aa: CASSFQGPWSYERQYF

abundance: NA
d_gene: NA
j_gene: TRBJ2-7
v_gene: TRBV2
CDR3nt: TGTGCCAGCAGTGAAGCGGCAGGGGGGAACTACGAGCAGTACTTC
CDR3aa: CASSEAAGGNYEQYF

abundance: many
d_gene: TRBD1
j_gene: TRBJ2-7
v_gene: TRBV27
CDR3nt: TGTGCCAGCAGTTTATCGGGACAGGGGAAAGGCTACGAGCAGTACTTC
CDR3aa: CASSLSGQGKGYEQYF

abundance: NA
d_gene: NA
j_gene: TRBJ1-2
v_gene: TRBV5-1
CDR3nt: TGCGCCAGCAGCTTGGCCAGAGTTGCAAGAAATAACTATGGCTACACCTTC
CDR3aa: CASSLARVARNNYGYTF

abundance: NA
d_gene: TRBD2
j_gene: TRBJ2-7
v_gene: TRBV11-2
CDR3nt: TGTGCCAGCAGCACCGTTGGGGGGGGGATCTACGAGCAGTACTTC
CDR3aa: CASSTVGGGIYEQYF

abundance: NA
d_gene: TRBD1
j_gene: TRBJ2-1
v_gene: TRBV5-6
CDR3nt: TGTGCCAGCAGCCCGGAGGGGACAGGGGCCAATGAGCAGTTCTTC
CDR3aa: CASSPEGTGANEQFF

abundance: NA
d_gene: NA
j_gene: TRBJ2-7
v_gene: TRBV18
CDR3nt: TGTGCCAGCTCGACCCCAGTCGACGAGCAGTACTTC
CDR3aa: CASSTPVDEQYF

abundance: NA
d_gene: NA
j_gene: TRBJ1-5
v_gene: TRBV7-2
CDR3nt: TGTGCCAGCAGCTTAGCCGCAGTAGGCAATCAGCCCCAGCATTTT
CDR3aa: CASSLAAVGNQPQHF

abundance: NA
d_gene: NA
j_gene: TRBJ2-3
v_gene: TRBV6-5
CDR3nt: TGTGCCAGCAGGACCGGGTCCACAGATACGCAGTATTTT
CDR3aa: CASRTGSTDTQYF

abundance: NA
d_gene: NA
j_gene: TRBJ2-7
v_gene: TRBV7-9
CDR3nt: TGTGCCAGCAGCCGCTCTATAGTTTACGAGCAGTACTTC
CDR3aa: CASSRSIVYEQYF

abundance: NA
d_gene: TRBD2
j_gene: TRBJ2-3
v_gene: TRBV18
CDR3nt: TGTGCCAGCTCTCTGACTAGCGGGGAGGCAGATACGCAGTATTTT
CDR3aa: CASSLTSGEADTQYF

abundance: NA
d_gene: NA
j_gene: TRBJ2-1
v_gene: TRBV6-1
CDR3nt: TGTGCCAGCAGTGAAATGCTGCAGTCAGGCAATGAGCAGTTCTTC
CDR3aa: CASSEMLQSGNEQFF

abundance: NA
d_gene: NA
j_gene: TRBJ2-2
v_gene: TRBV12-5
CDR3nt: TGTGCTAGCTTATGGCAGCAAAACACCGGGGAGCTGTTTTTT
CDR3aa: CASLWQQNTGELFF

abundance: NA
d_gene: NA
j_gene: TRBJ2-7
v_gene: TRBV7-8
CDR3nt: TGTGCCAGCAGCTTATTTCAGGGGCCTTCCTACGAGCAGTACTTC
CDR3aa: CASSLFQGPSYEQYF

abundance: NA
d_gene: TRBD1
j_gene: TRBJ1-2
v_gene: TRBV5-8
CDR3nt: TGTGCCAGCAGCTCCCGGACAGGGGAAAGTGGCTACACCTTC
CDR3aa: CASSSRTGESGYTF

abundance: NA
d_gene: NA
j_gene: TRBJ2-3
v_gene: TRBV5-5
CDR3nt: TGTGCCAGCAGCTTGAGCGGAGTGCGCACAGATACGCAGTATTTT
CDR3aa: CASSLSGVRTDTQYF

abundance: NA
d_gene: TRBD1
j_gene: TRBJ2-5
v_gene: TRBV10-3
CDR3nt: TGTGCCATCAGTGCAGGTGATGGCAAGACAGGGAAAGGGGAGACCCAGTACTTC
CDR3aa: CAISAGDGKTGKGETQYF

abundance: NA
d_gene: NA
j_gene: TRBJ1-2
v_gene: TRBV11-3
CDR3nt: TGTGCCAGCAGCCAAGACGGGGCAGGGTTGGTAGGCTACACCTTC
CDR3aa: CASSQDGAGLVGYTF

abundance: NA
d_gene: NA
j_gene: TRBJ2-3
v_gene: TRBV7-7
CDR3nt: TGTGCCAGCAGCTCCAAAACTTACCCGGGTACGCAGTATTTT
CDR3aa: CASSSKTYPGTQYF

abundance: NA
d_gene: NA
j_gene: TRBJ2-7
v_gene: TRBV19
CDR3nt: TGTGCCAGTAGTATATCCTATGGCAGGGGATACGAGCAGTACTTC
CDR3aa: CASSISYGRGYEQYF

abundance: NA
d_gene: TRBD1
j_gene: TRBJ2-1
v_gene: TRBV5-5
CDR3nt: TGTGCCAGCAGCACAAGGGGACAGGGGGCGCCCCGAACCTCTAGAAATGAGCAGTTCTTC
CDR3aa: CASSTRGQGAPRTSRNEQFF

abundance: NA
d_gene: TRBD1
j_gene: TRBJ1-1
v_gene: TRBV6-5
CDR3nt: TGTGCCAGCAGTTACGATGGACAGGGTGAAGCTTTCTTT
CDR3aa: CASSYDGQGEAFF

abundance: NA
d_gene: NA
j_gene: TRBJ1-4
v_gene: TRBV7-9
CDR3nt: TGTGCCAGCACTCCTTTTGCCCGGGACGGTAATGAAAAACTGTTTTTT
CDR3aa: CASTPFARDGNEKLFF

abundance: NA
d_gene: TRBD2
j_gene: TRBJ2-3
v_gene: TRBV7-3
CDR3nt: TGTGCCAGCAGCCCCCTAGCGGGGGGGCCTGTGGATACGCAGTATTTT
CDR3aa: CASSPLAGGPVDTQYF

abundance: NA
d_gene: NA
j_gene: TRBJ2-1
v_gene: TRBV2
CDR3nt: TGTGCCAGCAAAGCTAGAAGCCGGGGGAATGAGCAGTTCTTC
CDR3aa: CASKARSRGNEQFF

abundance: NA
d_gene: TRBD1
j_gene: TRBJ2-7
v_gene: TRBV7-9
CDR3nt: TGTGCCAGCAGCCCCCGGGACAGGCCCAAGTACGAGCAGTACTTC
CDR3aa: CASSPRDRPKYEQYF

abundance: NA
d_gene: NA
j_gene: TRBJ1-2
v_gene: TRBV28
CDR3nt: TGTGCCAGCAGTTTACGCAGGGAAGGAGGCTACACCTTC
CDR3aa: CASSLRREGGYTF

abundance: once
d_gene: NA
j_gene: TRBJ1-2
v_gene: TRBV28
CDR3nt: TGTGCCAGCAGTGGGACGGGGAACTATGGCTACACCTTC
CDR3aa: CASSGTGNYGYTF

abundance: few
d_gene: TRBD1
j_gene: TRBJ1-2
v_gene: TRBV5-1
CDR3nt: TGCGCCAGCAGCTCGTCCGGGACAGGGGCCTATGGCTACACCTTC
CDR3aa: CASSSSGTGAYGYTF

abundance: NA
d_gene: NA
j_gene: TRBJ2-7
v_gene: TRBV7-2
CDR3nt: TGTGCCAGCAGCTTAGCGGGCTCCTACGAGCAGTACTTC
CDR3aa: CASSLAGSYEQYF

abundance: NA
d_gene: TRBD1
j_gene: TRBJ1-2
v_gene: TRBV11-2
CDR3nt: TGTGCCAGCAGACGACCCGGGACAGGGGTTAGTCGTAGTGGCTACACCTTC
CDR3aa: CASRRPGTGVSRSGYTF

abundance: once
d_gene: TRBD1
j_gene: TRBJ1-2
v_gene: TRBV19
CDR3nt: TGTGCCGCACGGGACAGGGGGAGTGAGAACTATGGCTACACCTTC
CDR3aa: CAARDRGSENYGYTF

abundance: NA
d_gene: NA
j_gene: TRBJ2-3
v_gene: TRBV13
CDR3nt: TGTGCCAGCAGCTTAGCTGGAGATACGCAGTATTTT
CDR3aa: CASSLAGDTQYF

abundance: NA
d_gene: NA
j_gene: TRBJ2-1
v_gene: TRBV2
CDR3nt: TGTGCCAGCAGCGGGACACCGAGCTCCTACAATGAGCAGTTCTTC
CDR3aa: CASSGTPSSYNEQFF

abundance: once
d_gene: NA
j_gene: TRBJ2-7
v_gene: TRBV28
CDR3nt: TGTGCCAGCAGTTTATTAGGCCAGGCTACCTACGAGCAGTACTTC
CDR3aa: CASSLLGQATYEQYF